Below, 20 T cell receptor beta chains from the same sample are listed, as sequenced in a study of monozygotic twins with inflammatory bowel disease. One entry per CDR3 protein, without DNA, is what TCRdb gives after re-calling the 5' RACE reads. Recorded here are 300,000 to 450,000 distinct CDR3 sequences; the top ten clones represent 2.6%. Sequenced: blood. These receptors were obtained from a human donor with ulcerative colitis or Crohn's disease, or a healthy co-twin of an affected twin (not recorded which).

The V call is TRBV3-1, the J call TRBJ2-3; the TCRdb D gene call, TRBD2, has no DNA to confirm it. Looked up from germline, CDR1 is LGHDT and CDR2 is YNNKEL (reference sequence). The CDR3 runs to 16 residues. CDR3: CASSLRLAGVLDTQYF.

The V call is TRBV24-1, the J call TRBJ2-2; TCRdb reports TRBD1, a call that lacks DNA to check it against. The CDR3 has 16 residues. The germline gives CDR1 KGHDR, CDR2 SFDVKD. The CDR3 reads CATSDPLQGRTGELFF.

The V gene is TRBV5-1, the J gene TRBJ2-3. This CDR3 has 15 residues. The germline CDR1 and CDR2 sequences are SGHRS and YFSETQ. This chain's CDR3 is CASSLGAVGTDTQYF.

The chain couples TRBV7-2 to TRBJ2-5; TCRdb selects TRBD1, and the lack of DNA leaves this call unchecked. Per germline, CDR1 SGHTA and CDR2 FQGNSA. The length of the CDR3 is 17 residues. Here the CDR3 reads CASSLGVYPGQAETQYF.

The J gene is TRBJ1-2, the V gene TRBV20-1. Germline V gives CDR1 DFQATT, CDR2 SNEGSKA (reference sequence). The CDR3 consists of 15 residues. The chain's CDR3 is CSARANGASLSGYTF.

V is TRBV11-1 and J is TRBJ2-3. Germline V gene lookup returns CDR1 SGHAT and CDR2 FQDESV (reference sequence). The CDR3 has 14 residues. The chain's CDR3 is CASSRMSSTDTQYF.

The CDR3 sequence: CASSFRDRGNTEAFF. The chain is built from TRBV5-5 and TRBJ1-1; TCRdb names TRBD1, which stays unverified in the absence of DNA. The CDR3 is 15 amino acids. Germline CDR1 is SGHKS and CDR2 is YYEKEE (reference sequence).

J is TRBJ2-1 and V is TRBV28; TCRdb picks TRBD1, but there is no DNA to check that call. This CDR3 contains 15 residues. In germline, CDR1 is MDHEN, CDR2 SYDVKM. This CDR3 reads CASSPGGGSYNEQFF.

The chain joins TRBV12-3 or TRBV12-4 to TRBJ2-5; TCRdb indicates TRBD1, and absent DNA this call remains unverified. The CDR3 is 13 amino acids. The CDR3 loop reads CASSLLGAETQYF.

J is TRBJ1-4 and V is TRBV20-1. Germline loops: CDR1 DFQATT, CDR2 SNEGSKA (reference sequence). CDR3 length: 14 residues. This CDR3 is CSARFGSTNEKLFF.

This chain links TRBV20-1 with TRBJ2-3; with no DNA, the TCRdb D assignment of TRBD1 cannot be verified. CDR1 and CDR2 (germline): DFQATT, SNEGSKA (reference sequence). CDR3 length: 15 amino acids. The CDR3 sequence: CSARDSRGAPDTQYF.

The chain uses TRBV5-1 and TRBJ2-2; the D call from TCRdb, TRBD2, cannot be confirmed without DNA. Germline V gene data show CDR1 as SGHRS and CDR2 as YFSETQ. The CDR3 loop spans 13 amino acids. CDR3: CASKGAGNGELFF.

V gene TRBV20-1 combines with J gene TRBJ2-3; TCRdb gives TRBD1 as the D gene, but with no DNA this cannot be confirmed. There are 18 residues in the CDR3. Germline CDR1 is DFQATT and CDR2 is SNEGSKA (reference sequence). CDR3 region: CSLISENRVGGPGDTQYF.

The J gene is TRBJ2-3, the V gene TRBV30; checking the TCRdb D call of TRBD2 is not possible without DNA. CDR3 length equals 17 residues. Germline V lookup: CDR1 GTSNPN, CDR2 SVGIG (reference sequence). The CDR3 protein is CAWSAGGAGSYTDTQYF.

The chain has TRBV7-9 and TRBJ2-3. This CDR3 has 15 amino acids. Germline V gene sequence: CDR1 SEHNR, CDR2 FQNEAQ (reference sequence). The CDR3 is CASSLGFGVSDTQYF.

The rearrangement uses TRBV30 and TRBJ2-1; the TCRdb call, TRBD2, lacks DNA for checking. Germline V gene sequence: CDR1 GTSNPN, CDR2 SVGIG (reference sequence). The CDR3 is 15 amino acids. The CDR3 here is CAWSVGGPGWNEQFF.

The J gene is TRBJ2-7, the V gene TRBV27. This CDR3 comprises 12 residues. Per germline, CDR1 MNHEY and CDR2 SMNVEV (reference sequence). The CDR3 here is CASSSIGYEQYF.

The chain combines TRBV4-2 with TRBJ2-2. The CDR3 consists of 17 residues. The germline CDR1 and CDR2 sequences are LGHNA and YNFKEQ. The CDR3: CASSQDLQSANTGELFF.

The chain has TRBV27 and TRBJ1-5; the D call from TCRdb, TRBD1, cannot be confirmed without DNA. The germline V gene encodes CDR1 MNHEY and CDR2 SMNVEV (reference sequence). This CDR3 has 15 residues. The CDR3 is CASSLGANSNQPQHF.

The chain combines TRBV18 with TRBJ1-4. Looked up from germline, CDR1 is KGHSH and CDR2 is LQKENI. This CDR3 is built from 15 residues. The CDR3 reads CASSPLGSTNEKLFF. Full variable domain (remainder filled in from reference TRBV18 and TRBJ1-4): NAGVMQNPRHLVRRRGQEARLRCSPMKGHSHVYWYRQLPEEGLKFMVYLQKENIIDESGMPKERFSAEFPKEGPSILRIQQVVRGDSAAYFCASSPLGSTNEKLFFGSGTQLSVL.